A selection of T cell receptor beta chains follows, all from one sample in a study of vaccination and CD4 T cells after COVID-19. From the PCR reads, TCRdb called clonotypes with MiXCR, one entry per CDR3 protein. This sample yields about 9,200 distinct CDR3 sequences, of which roughly 50% are seen a single time; 25% to 35% belongs to the top ten. Their specific antigens are unknown. Sequences were obtained from CD4+ T cells from blood, cultured in vitro. The receptor source for this set is a human donor who had recovered from COVID-19. Both conserved end residues are part of each CDR3. A D gene is named only where the DNA matches it firmly. Clone size is not always given. Where it is, it says once, few, many or a class for expanded clones.

v_gene	abundance	d_gene	j_gene	CDR3aa	CDR3nt
TRBV7-2	few	.	TRBJ2-5	CASSSQETQYF	TGTGCCAGCAGCTCCCAGGAGACCCAGTACTTC
TRBV6-4	few	.	TRBJ1-6	CASRGPGRDSPLHF	TGTGCCAGCCGAGGACCGGGGAGGGATTCACCCCTCCACTTT
TRBV10-1	.	.	TRBJ2-1	CASSYSGGGDNEQFF	TGCGCCAGCAGTTACAGCGGTGGTGGGGACAATGAGCAGTTCTTC
TRBV25-1	.	.	TRBJ1-2	CASSESRLGGYTF	TGTGCCAGCAGTGAATCACGATTAGGGGGCTACACCTTC
TRBV14	.	.	TRBJ1-1	CASSQYRFRAFF	TGTGCCAGCAGCCAATACAGGTTCCGAGCTTTCTTT
TRBV20-1	.	TRBD1	TRBJ2-1	CSAREDREEQFF	TGCAGTGCTAGAGAGGACAGGGAAGAACAGTTCTTC
TRBV7-2	once	TRBD1	TRBJ1-5	CASSPGQGVRQPQHF	TGTGCCAGCAGCCCAGGACAGGGGGTTCGGCAGCCCCAGCATTTT
TRBV2	.	.	TRBJ2-7	CASRQSGLLYEQYF	TGTGCCAGCAGGCAATCGGGACTTCTCTACGAGCAGTACTTC
TRBV11-2	.	.	TRBJ1-2	CASSLAGAPGGGYTF	TGTGCCAGCAGCTTAGCCGGAGCGCCGGGGGGCGGCTACACCTTC
TRBV2	.	.	TRBJ1-1	CASINPGTKTAFF	TGTGCCAGCATCAACCCCGGGACCAAGACCGCTTTCTTT
TRBV20-1	few	.	TRBJ1-2	CSASGTRTNYGYTF	TGCAGTGCTTCCGGGACGCGTACAAACTATGGCTACACCTTC
TRBV27	.	TRBD2	TRBJ2-3	CASRVMGLAGGWAPDTQYF	TGTGCCTCGAGGGTAATGGGACTAGCGGGAGGGTGGGCCCCAGATACGCAGTATTTT
TRBV28	.	.	TRBJ1-5	CASRPPNRVRSNQPQHF	TGTGCCAGCAGACCCCCGAACAGGGTACGGAGCAATCAGCCCCAGCATTTT
TRBV2	few	.	TRBJ1-5	CASSERSADRWKPQHF	TGTGCCAGCAGTGAAAGGTCTGCTGACAGGTGGAAGCCCCAGCATTTT
TRBV19	.	TRBD1	TRBJ2-5	CASSGQGETQYF	TGTGCCAGTAGTGGACAGGGGGAGACCCAGTACTTC
TRBV20-1	.	.	TRBJ2-7	CSATLRGNNEQYF	TGCAGTGCGACACTCCGAGGGAACAACGAGCAGTACTTC
TRBV6-1	.	.	TRBJ1-1	CASRPTTGFTEAFF	TGTGCCAGCAGACCTACCACAGGGTTCACTGAAGCTTTCTTT
TRBV4-2	.	TRBD1	TRBJ1-1	CASSRAGTGDTEAFF	TGTGCCAGCAGCCGGGCCGGGACAGGGGACACTGAAGCTTTCTTT
TRBV19	.	.	TRBJ1-1	CASSARGILNTEAFF	TGTGCCAGTAGTGCCCGTGGTATTCTTAACACTGAAGCTTTCTTT
TRBV15	few	.	TRBJ1-2	CATSREYLMEQESNYGYTF	TGTGCCACCAGCAGAGAGTACCTAATGGAACAGGAATCGAACTATGGCTACACCTTC
TRBV12-3/TRBV12-4	.	TRBD1	TRBJ1-2	CASSTLAGGTALNYGYTF	TGTGCCAGCAGTACCTTAGCCGGTGGGACAGCGCTTAACTATGGCTACACCTTC
TRBV27	.	TRBD1	TRBJ1-2	CASSSLGQGSYGYTF	TGTGCCAGCAGTTCGTTGGGACAGGGCTCCTATGGCTACACCTTC
TRBV20-1	.	TRBD2	TRBJ2-7	CSGEGDSYEQYF	TGCAGTGGGGAGGGAGACTCCTACGAGCAGTACTTC
TRBV7-9	.	TRBD2	TRBJ2-1	CASSSPPPKAGVGNEQFF	TGTGCCAGCAGCTCCCCCCCTCCGAAAGCGGGGGTAGGTAATGAGCAGTTCTTC
TRBV7-9	.	.	TRBJ2-5	CASSATGTLSGETQYF	TGTGCCAGCAGCGCGACCGGGACGCTTAGTGGAGAGACCCAGTACTTC
TRBV7-3	.	TRBD2	TRBJ2-5	CASSLSPGLAGEAGETQYF	TGTGCCAGCAGCCTAAGTCCGGGACTAGCGGGAGAGGCGGGAGAGACCCAGTACTTC